The 16 T cell receptor beta chains given below trace back to one sample, sequenced in a study of blood T cell repertoires in COVID-19. Assay used: immunoSEQ multiplex PCR; TCRdb lists only in-frame clones, some missing. Here the sample spans over 200,000 clones, more than 65% being singletons. Source material: peripheral blood. Receptors were obtained from a man aged 40-55 years who had recovered from COVID-19.

In its sample, this clone was seen a few times. This chain joins TRBV7-6 and TRBJ1-6, with 8 bases lining up with TRBD1. The V segment lost 2 bases and the J segment 11 bases; nucleotides outside the gene matches: 8. Germline values: CDR1 SGHVS, CDR2 FNYEAQ. The CDR3 runs to 15 residues. In DNA form, the CDR3 reads TGTGCCAGCAGCTTAAACGGACAGGGTATTCCACCCCTCCACTTT. Translated: CASSLNGQGIPPLHF.

The table lists this clone with a count of one. This chain joins TRBV9 and TRBJ2-2, with D possibly TRBD1 on 6 matching bases. The germline V gene encodes CDR1 SGDLS and CDR2 YYNGEE. There are 13 residues in the CDR3. V dropped 5 bases and J dropped 5 bases, with 10 bases sitting between them. CDR3: CASRDQGTGELFF. CDR3 nucleotide sequence: TGTGCCAGCAGAGACCAGGGGACCGGGGAGCTGTTTTTT.

This sequence joins TRBV3-1 (or the pseudogene TRBV3-2) and TRBJ1-2; 7 bases match TRBD1. With 4 bases clipped from V and 2 bases from J, the junction kept 7 bases outside the gene matches. The germline CDR1 and CDR2 sequences are LGHDT and YNNKEL (reference sequence). This CDR3 spans 15 amino acids. CDR3: CASSPLGTENYGYTF. The CDR3 coding sequence is TGTGCCAGCAGCCCACTCGGGACAGAGAACTATGGCTACACCTTC.

This clone was recorded once. The J gene is TRBJ2-7, the V gene TRBV7-2; D remains ambiguous. Trimming removed 5 bases at V and 1 base at J, with 9 bases between. The CDR3 is made up of 13 amino acids. Germline CDR1 reads SGHTA; CDR2 reads FQGNSA. The CDR3 here is CASSPHRSYEQYF. The DNA of the CDR3 is TGTGCCAGCAGCCCCCATAGATCCTACGAGCAGTACTTC.

This chain joins TRBV11-2 and TRBJ1-4, with 7 nucleotides matching TRBD1. This CDR3 has 15 amino acids. J gave up 7 bases and V 5 bases, and 10 bases lay outside the gene matches. Germline CDR1 and CDR2: SGHAT and FQNNGV. The DNA for the CDR3 is TGTGCCAGCAGCAATCAGGGGGTAGAAGGTGAAAAACTGTTTTTT. This sequence encodes CASSNQGVEGEKLFF. Looking up the rest from reference TRBV11-2 and TRBJ1-4 gives the full variable domain: EAGVAQSPRYKIIEKRQSVAFWCNPISGHATLYWYQQILGQGPKLLIQFQNNGVVDDSQLPKDRFSAERLKGVDSTLKIQPAKLEDSAVYLCASSNQGVEGEKLFFGSGTQLSVL.

This chain links TRBV10-3 with TRBJ2-1; 10 bases line up with TRBD2. The CDR3 has 16 amino acids. V lost 8 bases and J lost 4; bases outside the gene matches: 11. Germline CDR1 is ENHRY and CDR2 is SYGVKD. Here the CDR3 reads CAISVVWTSGYNEQFF. The CDR3 DNA follows: TGTGCCATCTCGGTCGTCTGGACTAGCGGATACAATGAGCAGTTCTTC.

The chain couples TRBV9 to TRBJ1-2; the D is unclear. This CDR3 has 15 residues. Trimming cost V 0 bases and J 2 bases, with 11 bases left between them. From germline, CDR1 is SGDLS and CDR2 YYNGEE. The chain's CDR3 is CASSVASDMNYGYTF. The CDR3 DNA reads TGTGCCAGCAGCGTAGCGTCAGACATGAACTATGGCTACACCTTC. Using reference TRBV9 and TRBJ1-2 for the parts outside the CDR3, the full variable domain is DSGVTQTPKHLITATGQRVTLRCSPRSGDLSVYWYQQSLDQGLQFLIQYYNGEERAKGNILERFSAQQFPDLHSELNLSSLELGDSALYFCASSVASDMNYGYTFGSGTRLTVV.

The chain employs TRBV5-6 and TRBJ2-2; 13 bases match TRBD2. V gave up 4 bases and J gave up 5 bases; unmatched junction bases: 5. The CDR3 consists of 16 residues. Germline CDR1 is SGHDT and CDR2 is YYEEEE. The CDR3 DNA is TGTGCCAGCAGCAGGACTAGCGGGAGCCATACCGGGGAGCTGTTTTTT. Translation gives CASSRTSGSHTGELFF.

The J gene is TRBJ2-4, the V gene TRBV18; D possibly corresponds to TRBD2 (6 bases). CDR1 is KGHSH, CDR2 LQKENI, per germline. This CDR3 has 16 residues. The ends were cut back, 3 bases at V and 6 bases at J, with 18 bases in the middle. CDR3 loop: CASSPPHGEGGNIQYF. The CDR3 coding sequence is TGTGCCAGCTCACCTCCCCACGGTGAGGGAGGAAACATTCAGTACTTC.

The chain is built from TRBV3-1 (or the pseudogene TRBV3-2) and TRBJ2-3; 7 bases match TRBD2. Germline CDR1 reads LGHDT; CDR2 reads YNNKEL (reference sequence). There are 16 residues in the CDR3. The junction had 5 bases not matched to a gene; V was cut back by 0 bases and J by 2 bases. Written as DNA, the CDR3 is TGTGCCAGCAGCCAAGATATGGCGGGGGTCACAGATACGCAGTATTTT. Encoded protein: CASSQDMAGVTDTQYF.

V and J are TRBV5-6 and TRBJ1-1; the D gene is possibly TRBD1 (5 bases). The CDR3 extends over 15 amino acids. Trimming pared 0 bases from V and 0 bases from J, leaving 9 bases between. In germline, CDR1 is SGHDT, CDR2 YYEEEE. CDR3 amino acids: CASSLVGQVNTEAFF. The CDR3 DNA reads as TGTGCCAGCAGCTTGGTGGGGCAGGTGAACACTGAAGCTTTCTTT. Full variable domain (remainder filled in from reference TRBV5-6 and TRBJ1-1): DAGVTQSPTHLIKTRGQQVTLRCSPKSGHDTVSWYQQALGQGPQFIFQYYEEEERQRGNFPDRFSGHQFPNYSSELNVNALLLGDSALYLCASSLVGQVNTEAFFGQGTRLTVV.

The chain combines TRBV6-5 with TRBJ2-6; D is uncertain. The CDR3 runs to 15 residues. CDR1 is MNHEY and CDR2 is SVGAGI in the germline V gene. Trimming took off 0 bases at V and 1 base at J, with 4 bases between the two ends. The CDR3 sequence is CASSYSQSGANVLTF. The DNA of the CDR3 is TGTGCCAGCAGTTACTCCCAGTCTGGGGCCAACGTCCTGACTTTC.

The V gene is TRBV5-1, the J gene TRBJ1-1, with 10 bases that match TRBD1. The CDR3 is 16 amino acids. Germline CDR1 and CDR2: SGHRS and YFSETQ. V shed 0 bases and J 4 bases; nucleotides not matched to a gene: 6. In DNA, the CDR3 is TGCGCCAGCAGCTTGGCTGGGACAGGGGTTGGCACTGAAGCTTTCTTT. Residues: CASSLAGTGVGTEAFF.

V usage is TRBV21-1 and J usage is TRBJ2-3; TRBD2, the table's D call, was not compared with the DNA. TRBV21-1 has pseudogene status. There are 13 residues in the CDR3. The CDR3 sequence is CASSKGDTDTQYF. CDR3 DNA sequence: TGTGCCAGCAGCAAAGGCGACACAGATACGCAGTATTTT.

The chain recombines TRBV25-1 with TRBJ2-7, with 12 bases identical to TRBD2. The CDR3 is 16 amino acids. Germline values: CDR1 MGHDK, CDR2 SYGVNS. The junction had 2 bases not matched to a gene; V was cut back by 1 base and J by 1 base. For the CDR3, the DNA is TGTGCCAGCAGTGAATTGGGGACTAGCGGGTCCTACGAGCAGTACTTC. Translated, it gives CASSELGTSGSYEQYF.

V gene TRBV18 combines with J gene TRBJ2-7; 9 nucleotides agree with TRBD1. The CDR3 length is 15 residues. Germline CDR1 is KGHSH and CDR2 is LQKENI. V gave up 0 bases and J gave up 2 bases; unmatched junction bases: 2. Written as DNA, the CDR3 is TGTGCCAGCTCACCACCCGGACAGGGGCCCTACGAGCAGTACTTC. It yields the protein CASSPPGQGPYEQYF.